This passage covers 32 T cell receptor beta chains from one sample sequenced in a study of early T cells in non-severe SARS-CoV-2 infection. TCRdb recomputed calls from the 5' RACE reads with MiXCR, one row per CDR3 protein. The sample holds 26,000 or so distinct CDR3 sequences, 4.5% to 6% seen once. Sequenced material: whole blood. The receptors stem from an adult who was a healthcare worker with PCR-confirmed SARS-CoV-2 infection or an uninfected control (not recorded which).

The chain carries TRBV12-3 or TRBV12-4 and TRBJ1-6, with D perhaps TRBD1 (6 bases). Trimming took off 5 bases at V and 8 bases at J, with 10 bases between the two ends. This CDR3 contains 13 residues. For the CDR3, the DNA is TGTGCCAGCAGTGGAGGGGGGGATTCACCCCTCCACTTT. It is translated as CASSGGGDSPLHF.

This clonotype occurred many times. The V gene is TRBV29-1, the J gene TRBJ1-2, with D hard to call. Trimming removed 1 base from V and 8 bases from J, with 14 bases in between. The CDR3 spans 13 residues. Germline values: CDR1 SQVTM, CDR2 ANQGSEA. This chain's CDR3 is CSVEGVLGYGYTF. The CDR3 DNA is TGCAGCGTTGAAGGGGTATTGGGTTACGGCTACACCTTC.

This clonotype was recorded at least ten times. The V and J genes are TRBV20-1 and TRBJ1-5; no firm D call. The germline V and J ends were trimmed by 3 bases and 2 bases, with 8 bases remaining between them. Germline V lookup: CDR1 DFQATT, CDR2 SNEGSKA (reference sequence). CDR3 length: 13 residues. CDR3 in amino acids: CSARSQGNQPQHF. CDR3 nucleotide sequence: TGCAGTGCTAGGAGCCAGGGCAATCAGCCCCAGCATTTT.

This clonotype was counted many times. The V call is TRBV12-3 or TRBV12-4, the J call TRBJ1-5; D perhaps matches TRBD1 (6 bases). V lost 6 bases and J lost 11, with 17 bases in between. This CDR3 is built from 13 residues. The CDR3 protein is CASSLQGSRAQHF. The CDR3 coding sequence is TGTGCCAGCAGCCTTCAGGGGTCTAGGGCCCAGCATTTT.

The table lists this clonotype with many counts. The J gene is TRBJ2-7, the V gene TRBV7-9; TRBD1 or TRBD2 may be the D gene (6 bases each). This CDR3 has 13 residues. In germline, CDR1 is SEHNR, CDR2 FQNEAQ (reference sequence). Trimming took 5 bases from V and 7 from J, leaving 15 bases between them. The CDR3 loop reads CASSPPGAQEQYF. The DNA for the CDR3 is TGTGCCAGCAGCCCCCCGGGGGCACAGGAGCAGTACTTC.

This clonotype turned up a few times. This chain's CDR3 is CASSLAGQSPYEQYF. For the CDR3, the DNA is TGTGCCAGCAGCTTAGCGGGACAGTCCCCCTACGAGCAGTACTTC. The chain uses TRBV7-2 and TRBJ2-7, with TRBD1 identical over 7 bases. This CDR3 spans 15 amino acids. After removal of 0 bases from V and 2 bases from J, the junction contained 4 bases not matched to a gene. Germline V gives CDR1 SGHTA, CDR2 FQGNSA.

This clonotype was recorded at least ten times. The chain couples TRBV29-1 to TRBJ1-4; 7 bases fit TRBD1. There are 13 residues in the CDR3. Germline assignment: CDR1 SQVTM and CDR2 ANQGSEA. The junction had 7 bases not matched to a gene; V was cut back by 4 bases and J by 8 bases. The CDR3 loop reads CSVVEGAREKLFF. CDR3 DNA: TGCAGCGTTGTAGAGGGGGCAAGAGAAAAACTGTTTTTT.

The V gene is TRBV6-5, the J gene TRBJ1-2; D remains ambiguous. Trimming took 4 bases from V and 3 from J, leaving 12 bases between them. Per germline, CDR1 MNHEY and CDR2 SVGAGI. The CDR3 covers 14 residues. This CDR3 is CASSSMAGHYGYTF. The CDR3 region has the DNA TGTGCCAGCAGTTCGATGGCTGGCCACTATGGCTACACCTTC.

CDR3 loop: CSARLRGQGAHEQYF. CDR3 coding DNA: TGCAGTGCTCGCTTGCGGGGACAGGGGGCTCACGAGCAGTACTTC. The chain has TRBV20-1 and TRBJ2-7; TRBD1 matches at 12 bases. Germline V gene data show CDR1 as DFQATT and CDR2 as SNEGSKA (reference sequence). The CDR3 contains 15 residues. J gave up 5 bases and V 5 bases, and 10 bases lay outside the gene matches.

This clonotype was counted ten times or more. This chain connects TRBV10-3 to TRBJ2-2; 7 bases fit TRBD1. V lost 3 bases and J lost 7; bases outside the gene matches: 5. This CDR3 contains 14 residues. CDR1 and CDR2 from the germline V gene are ENHRY and SYGVKD. The CDR3 DNA reads TGTGCCATCAGTGAAACAGGGGAGCACGGGGAGCTGTTTTTT. Residues: CAISETGEHGELFF.

This clonotype was counted a few times. The V call is TRBV29-1, the J call TRBJ2-4; D is possibly TRBD1 or TRBD2 (5 bases each). V was pared by 6 bases and J by 1 base, with 10 bases between. Germline loops: CDR1 SQVTM, CDR2 ANQGSEA. CDR3 length: 13 residues. The CDR3 loop is CSVGEGAKNIQYF. CDR3 in DNA: TGCAGCGTCGGAGAGGGGGCCAAAAACATTCAGTACTTC.

The rearrangement uses TRBV2 and TRBJ1-2; unclear D gene. V lost 6 bases and J 6 bases, leaving 2 bases between the germline ends. CDR3 length: 9 amino acids. Germline CDR1 SNHLY, CDR2 FYNNEI. The CDR3 sequence is CASSDGYTF. Here the CDR3 DNA reads TGTGCCAGCAGCGATGGCTACACCTTC.

In this sample, this clonotype turned up many times. The chain combines TRBV5-1 with TRBJ2-5; the D call may be TRBD1 or TRBD2 (6 bases each). The V and J ends lost 1 base and 2 bases respectively, with 12 bases between them. Germline values: CDR1 SGHRS, CDR2 YFSETQ. The CDR3 sequence is 15 residues long. CDR3 nucleotides: TGCGCCAGCAGCTTGACGGGGGCCTCACAAGAGACCCAGTACTTC. Amino acid sequence: CASSLTGASQETQYF.

This clonotype was seen at least ten times. The chain employs TRBV11-3 and TRBJ2-2, with 7 bases identical to TRBD1. The CDR3 is 15 residues long. The V and J ends lost 2 bases and 1 base, in that order; junction bases with no gene match: 1. Germline CDR1 and CDR2: SGHNT and YENEEA. The CDR3 region is CASSLRTGNTGELFF. DNA of the CDR3: TGTGCCAGCAGCTTACGGACAGGGAACACCGGGGAGCTGTTTTTT.

This clonotype was counted ten times or more. V usage is TRBV6-2 or TRBV6-3 and J usage is TRBJ2-3; D gene uncertain. CDR1 is MNHEY and CDR2 is SVGEGT in the germline V gene. The CDR3 extends over 13 amino acids. Trimming took off 7 bases at V and 3 bases at J, with 11 bases between the two ends. CDR3: CASTDPGTDTQYF. As DNA, the CDR3 is TGTGCCAGCACTGATCCCGGGACAGATACGCAGTATTTT.

This clonotype was found many times. CDR3 amino acids: CASSPAGSPLHF. The CDR3 nucleotides read TGTGCCAGCAGCCCGGCTGGATCACCCCTCCACTTT. The V gene is TRBV7-9, the J gene TRBJ1-6; D gene ambiguous. Germline CDR1 is SEHNR and CDR2 is FQNEAQ (reference sequence). This CDR3 contains 12 residues. The ends were cut back, 5 bases at V and 10 bases at J, with 9 bases in the middle.

V is TRBV7-2 and J is TRBJ1-5, with 7 bases that match TRBD1. Germline lookup yields CDR1 SGHTA and CDR2 FQGNSA. The CDR3 has 18 residues. V gave up 6 bases and J gave up 0 bases; unmatched junction bases: 14. As DNA, the CDR3 is TGTGCCAGCAGTAAAGGACAGGCTGATCTATATAGCAATCAGCCCCAGCATTTT. It yields the protein CASSKGQADLYSNQPQHF.

The chain couples TRBV9 to TRBJ2-3, with 11 nucleotides matching TRBD2. Looked up from germline, CDR1 is SGDLS and CDR2 is YYNGEE. The V segment lost 4 bases and the J segment 3 bases; nucleotides outside the gene matches: 7. This CDR3 contains 16 residues. CDR3 region: CASSTQTSGVTDTQYF. The CDR3 nucleotides are TGTGCCAGCAGCACCCAGACTAGCGGGGTAACAGATACGCAGTATTTT.

In this sample, this clonotype turned up many times. J is TRBJ2-5 and V is TRBV14; 7 nucleotides align to TRBD1. Germline assignment: CDR1 SGHDN and CDR2 FVKESK. V trimming: 4 bases; J trimming: 2 bases; junction bases outside the gene matches: 7. The CDR3 length is 15 residues. CDR3 amino acids: CASSRRQGLQETQYF. CDR3 nucleotides: TGTGCCAGCAGCCGCCGACAGGGCCTTCAAGAGACCCAGTACTTC.

Ten or more counts support this clonotype. This sequence joins TRBV7-6 and TRBJ2-1, with 12 bases lining up with TRBD2. The germline V gene has CDR1 SGHVS and CDR2 FNYEAQ. The CDR3 extends over 15 amino acids. V was pared by 6 bases and J by 7 bases, with 7 bases of the junction left unmatched. CDR3 protein: CASRLLAGGRNEQFF. In DNA, the CDR3 is TGTGCCAGCAGGCTTCTAGCGGGGGGGCGGAATGAGCAGTTCTTC.

This clonotype appeared many times. This rearrangement joins TRBV7-9 to TRBJ2-3; possible D gene TRBD2, 5 bases. Per the germline V gene, CDR1 is SEHNR and CDR2 is FQNEAQ (reference sequence). The length of the CDR3 is 17 residues. V was pared by 1 base and J by 4 bases, with 18 bases between. Here the CDR3 DNA reads TGTGCCAGCAGCTTAGTGAGGGCGGCAGGTTTGGCAGATACGCAGTATTTT. This gives the protein CASSLVRAAGLADTQYF.

The genes are TRBV7-9 and TRBJ2-5; D is perhaps TRBD2 (6 bases). The ends were cut back, 1 base at V and 5 bases at J, with 20 bases in the middle. This CDR3 is built from 17 residues. Germline V gene data show CDR1 as SEHNR and CDR2 as FQNEAQ (reference sequence). The CDR3 region has the DNA TGTGCCAGCAGCTTAGATCCGCCCCTCACGGGGGATGAGACCCAGTACTTC. Its protein is CASSLDPPLTGDETQYF.

This sequence joins TRBV3-1 and TRBJ2-7; 9 bases align to TRBD1. The V gene's germline CDR1 is LGHDT and CDR2 YNNKEL (reference sequence). This CDR3 is 13 amino acids long. J lost 7 bases, V lost 3 bases, and 4 bases had no gene match. This CDR3 reads CASSQGQGREQYF. Here the CDR3 DNA reads TGTGCCAGCAGCCAGGGACAGGGAAGAGAGCAGTACTTC.

This clonotype showed up just a few times. The chain carries TRBV19 and TRBJ2-1; TRBD2 matches 10 bases. Germline CDR1 LNHDA, CDR2 SQIVND (reference sequence). The CDR3 runs 19 residues. The J segment lost 4 bases and the V segment lost 6 bases, leaving 18 bases of the junction unmatched. CDR3 DNA: TGTGCCAGTAGCAAGGACAGGGCAAAGCGGGGGGGCTGGTACAATGAGCAGTTCTTC. Amino acid sequence: CASSKDRAKRGGWYNEQFF. Using reference TRBV19 and TRBJ2-1 for the parts outside the CDR3, the full variable domain is DGGITQSPKYLFRKEGQNVTLSCEQNLNHDAMYWYRQDPGQGLRLIYYSQIVNDFQKGDIAEGYSVSREKKESFPLTVTSAQKNPTAFYLCASSKDRAKRGGWYNEQFFGPGTRLTVL.

This clonotype was recorded a few times. V and J are TRBV4-2 and TRBJ2-3, with 7 bases fitting TRBD1. V shed 4 bases and J 5 bases; nucleotides not matched to a gene: 6. The CDR3 extends over 14 amino acids. The germline gives CDR1 LGHNA, CDR2 YNFKEQ. CDR3 sequence (DNA): TGTGCCAGCAGCCTCGGGACAGTGGGAGATACGCAGTATTTT. Its protein is CASSLGTVGDTQYF.

This clonotype was counted many times. The chain uses TRBV5-1 and TRBJ2-7, with 8 bases matching TRBD1. The trim removed 4 bases at V and 3 bases at J, leaving 6 bases unmatched. This CDR3 has 14 residues. Per the germline V gene, CDR1 is SGHRS and CDR2 is YFSETQ. In DNA form, the CDR3 reads TGCGCCAGCAGCCCCGGACAGGGACTCTACGAGCAGTACTTC. Translation: CASSPGQGLYEQYF.

This clonotype showed up many times. V and J are TRBV20-1 and TRBJ1-4; 8 positions agree with TRBD1. The CDR3 is made up of 15 amino acids. The V and J ends lost 2 bases and 4 bases, in that order; junction bases with no gene match: 6. Germline V gene data show CDR1 as DFQATT and CDR2 as SNEGSKA (reference sequence). The CDR3, as DNA: TGCAGTGCTAGAAACAGGGGGATGAGTAATGAAAAACTGTTTTTT. This sequence encodes CSARNRGMSNEKLFF.

This clonotype appeared many times. The V gene is TRBV5-5, the J gene TRBJ1-2; no definite D call. This CDR3 comprises 15 residues. V gave up 6 bases and J gave up 4 bases, with 19 bases separating them. Germline assignment: CDR1 SGHKS and CDR2 YYEKEE (reference sequence). CDR3 bases: TGTGCCAGCAAAGGACTGGACGATATAGTCTATGGCTACACCTTC. Its protein product is CASKGLDDIVYGYTF.

The table lists this clonotype with a few counts. V gene TRBV11-2 combines with J gene TRBJ1-2, with D hard to call. The CDR3 spans 11 residues. The germline V gene encodes CDR1 SGHAT and CDR2 FQNNGV. Deletions cut 3 bases from V and 3 bases from J, with 2 bases between. The CDR3 region is CASSFHYGYTF. CDR3 nucleotides: TGTGCCAGCAGCTTCCACTATGGCTACACCTTC.

This clonotype was counted a few times. The chain couples TRBV6-1 to TRBJ1-2; D is possibly TRBD1 (6 bases). V was shortened by 6 bases and J by 1 base, with 9 bases between the two germline ends. The CDR3 is made up of 13 amino acids. Germline CDR1 reads MNHNS; CDR2 reads SASEGT. As DNA, the CDR3 is TGTGCCAGCAGCGTACAGGGTAACTATGGCTACACCTTC. Protein product: CASSVQGNYGYTF.

This clonotype was found a few times. This chain joins TRBV10-3 and TRBJ2-2; no reliable D call. CDR1 and CDR2 (germline): ENHRY, SYGVKD. The CDR3 totals 13 residues. The V and J ends lost 6 bases and 6 bases respectively, with 11 bases between them. The CDR3 DNA follows: TGTGCCATCAGCGAGCGCGTCTCCGGGGAGCTGTTTTTT. This sequence encodes CAISERVSGELFF.

This clonotype showed up many times. The chain uses TRBV3-1 and TRBJ2-7; the D is unclear. Germline V gene data show CDR1 as LGHDT and CDR2 as YNNKEL (reference sequence). The CDR3 is 12 residues long. The ends were cut back, 1 base at V and 3 bases at J, with 4 bases in the middle. The chain's CDR3 is CASSQGYYEQYF. CDR3 DNA: TGTGCCAGCAGCCAAGGATACTACGAGCAGTACTTC.